This T cell receptor beta chain was captured in a study of blood T cell repertoires in COVID-19. Study context: Samples representing acute and convalescent COVID-19 were sourced from the United States, Italy and Spain. T cells, B-cell-depleted T cells, or PBMCs provided the cDNA or gDNA that served as material.

The protocol was immunoSEQ multiplex PCR, while the TCRdb copy is restricted to in-frame clones and leaves out a portion. Among 100,000 to 150,000 clones listed, around 82% were seen once. Patients of the Seattle cohort, enrolled during active infection, were followed longitudinally. The CDR3 runs 16 residues. Per the germline V gene, CDR1 is MGHRA and CDR2 is YSYEKL. V lost 0 bases and J lost 4, with 15 bases in between. The clonotype originates from a man aged 25-45 years with COVID-19, enrolled during active disease. The rearrangement joins TRBV4-1 to TRBJ1-2, with a possible D match to TRBD1 (6 bases). The sample taken for sequencing was peripheral blood. The CDR3 protein is CASSQDREGGTYGYTF. In DNA form, the CDR3 reads TGCGCCAGCAGCCAAGATCGAGAGGGGGGGACCTATGGCTACACCTTC.